This entry is about one T cell receptor (beta chain). Its antigen is unidentified. The missing conserved phenylalanine or tryptophan at the end of this CDR3 makes a read error likely. The limits of the CDR3 on the DNA are not certain, so only TCRdb's listed CDR3 is given. The germline V gene has CDR1 SGHRS and CDR2 YFSETQ. With termini counted, the CDR3 has 9 amino acids. PCR primers comprised 60 Vbeta and 13 Jbeta primers. Only in-frame clones appear in the TCRdb table, and some are missing; sequencing was by immunoSEQ multiplex PCR. The sample consists of around 250,000 clones, approximately 81% of them appearing once. These data are taken from a study of cytomegalovirus exposure and HLA in healthy donors. Study-wide background: From HLA-typed donors, an early data release held approximately 85 million unique TCRs. The study's findings and limits: Donors belonging to an Asian-associated ancestry cluster reportedly showed fewer N-insertions in productive TCRs than the 666-donor mean, according to what a later analysis found.

Donors counted as nominally healthy when sampled, yet unrecorded immune exposures were likely. This sequence originates from a woman in her sixties or seventies in good health and CMV-seropositive. J is TRBJ1-1 and V is TRBV5-1; TRBD1 is the table's D call, not checked against the DNA. Sequenced input: PBMCs. The CDR3 sequence: CASSPGQRK.